This T cell receptor (beta chain) stems from a study of blood T cell repertoires in COVID-19. Study summary: From the United States, Italy and Spain came samples of acute and convalescent COVID-19. T cells, B-cell-depleted T cells, or PBMCs provided the cDNA or gDNA that served as material.

Original methodology: How many nucleated cells were present was estimated from reference gene primer amplification. Assay used: immunoSEQ multiplex PCR; TCRdb lists only in-frame clones, some missing. From that table come the V and J calls and clone size; the DNA was used to work out D and trimming. Of about 160,000 clones in the sample, over 85% were seen once. Germline CDR1 and CDR2: SGHVS and FQNEAQ. The CDR3 is made up of 15 amino acids. V dropped 5 bases and J dropped 0 bases, with 11 bases sitting between them. V and J are TRBV7-8 and TRBJ1-3; perhaps TRBD1 as D (6 bases). The sample was peripheral blood. The receptor was derived from a woman in her fifties or sixties with acute or convalescent COVID-19. This CDR3 is CASSTGQSSGNTIYF. Here the CDR3 DNA reads TGTGCCAGCAGCACTGGACAGAGCTCTGGAAACACCATATATTTT.